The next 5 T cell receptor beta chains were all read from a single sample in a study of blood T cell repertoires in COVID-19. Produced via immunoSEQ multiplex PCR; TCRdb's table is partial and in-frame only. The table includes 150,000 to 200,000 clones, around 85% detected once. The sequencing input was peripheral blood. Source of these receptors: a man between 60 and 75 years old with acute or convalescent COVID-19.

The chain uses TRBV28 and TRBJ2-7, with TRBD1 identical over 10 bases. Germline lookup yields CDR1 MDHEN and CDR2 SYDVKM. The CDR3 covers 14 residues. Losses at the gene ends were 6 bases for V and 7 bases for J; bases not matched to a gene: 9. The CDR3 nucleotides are TGTGCCAGCAGCCAAAGACAGGGGGCTATGGAGCAGTACTTC. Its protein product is CASSQRQGAMEQYF.

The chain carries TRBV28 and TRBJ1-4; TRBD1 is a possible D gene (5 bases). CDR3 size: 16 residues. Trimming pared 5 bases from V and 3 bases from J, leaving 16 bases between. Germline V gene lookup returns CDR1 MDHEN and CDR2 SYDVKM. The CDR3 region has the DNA TGTGCCAGCAGTCCTGGGACCGGGAGGTCTAATGAAAAACTGTTTTTT. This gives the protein CASSPGTGRSNEKLFF. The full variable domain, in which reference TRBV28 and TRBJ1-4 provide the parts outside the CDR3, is DVKVTQSSRYLVKRTGEKVFLECVQDMDHENMFWYRQDPGLGLRLIYFSYDVKMKEKGDIPEGYSVSREKKERFSLILESASTNQTSMYLCASSPGTGRSNEKLFFGSGTQLSVL.

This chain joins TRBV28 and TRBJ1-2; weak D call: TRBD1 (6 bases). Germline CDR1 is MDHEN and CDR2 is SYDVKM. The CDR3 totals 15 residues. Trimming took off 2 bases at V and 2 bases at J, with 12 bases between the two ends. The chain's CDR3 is CASSLGTPLNYGYTF. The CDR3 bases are TGTGCCAGCAGTTTAGGGACACCATTGAACTATGGCTACACCTTC.

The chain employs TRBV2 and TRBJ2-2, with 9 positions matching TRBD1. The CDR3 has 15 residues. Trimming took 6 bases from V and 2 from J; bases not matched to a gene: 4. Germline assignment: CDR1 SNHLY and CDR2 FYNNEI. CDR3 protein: CASRQGQGNTGELFF. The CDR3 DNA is TGTGCCAGCAGGCAGGGACAGGGTAACACCGGGGAGCTGTTTTTT.

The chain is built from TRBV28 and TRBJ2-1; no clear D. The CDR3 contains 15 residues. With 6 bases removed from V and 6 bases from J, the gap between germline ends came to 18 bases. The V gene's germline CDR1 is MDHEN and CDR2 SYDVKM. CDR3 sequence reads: CASSLSRRVGNEQFF. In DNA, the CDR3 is TGTGCCAGCAGCCTCTCTAGGCGAGTCGGCAATGAGCAGTTCTTC.